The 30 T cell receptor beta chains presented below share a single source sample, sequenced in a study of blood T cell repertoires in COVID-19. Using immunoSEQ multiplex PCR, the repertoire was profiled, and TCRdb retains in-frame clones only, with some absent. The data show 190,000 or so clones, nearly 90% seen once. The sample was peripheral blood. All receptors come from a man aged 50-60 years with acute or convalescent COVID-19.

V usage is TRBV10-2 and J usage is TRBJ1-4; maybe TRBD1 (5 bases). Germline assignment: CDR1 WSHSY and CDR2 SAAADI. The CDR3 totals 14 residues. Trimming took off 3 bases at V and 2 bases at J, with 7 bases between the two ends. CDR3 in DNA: TGCGCCAGCAGTGACAGGGCCACTAATGAAAAACTGTTTTTT. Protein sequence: CASSDRATNEKLFF.

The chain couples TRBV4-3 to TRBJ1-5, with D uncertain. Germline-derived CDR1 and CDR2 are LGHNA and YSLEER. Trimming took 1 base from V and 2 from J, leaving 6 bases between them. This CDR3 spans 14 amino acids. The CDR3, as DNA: TGCGCCAGCAGCCAAGCCCAGGGCAATCAGCCCCAGCATTTT. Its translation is CASSQAQGNQPQHF.

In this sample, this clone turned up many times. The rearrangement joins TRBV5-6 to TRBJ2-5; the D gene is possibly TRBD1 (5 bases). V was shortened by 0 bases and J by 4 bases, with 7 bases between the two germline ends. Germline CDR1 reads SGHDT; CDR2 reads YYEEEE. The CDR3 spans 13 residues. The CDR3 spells CASSLVQGETQYF. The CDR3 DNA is TGTGCCAGCAGCTTGGTCCAGGGAGAGACCCAGTACTTC.

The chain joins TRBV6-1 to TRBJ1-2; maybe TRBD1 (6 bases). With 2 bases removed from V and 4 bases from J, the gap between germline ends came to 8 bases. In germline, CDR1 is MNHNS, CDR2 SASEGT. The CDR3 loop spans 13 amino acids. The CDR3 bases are TGTGCCAGCAGTGAAAGAGGGGGCTATGGCTACACCTTC. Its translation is CASSERGGYGYTF.

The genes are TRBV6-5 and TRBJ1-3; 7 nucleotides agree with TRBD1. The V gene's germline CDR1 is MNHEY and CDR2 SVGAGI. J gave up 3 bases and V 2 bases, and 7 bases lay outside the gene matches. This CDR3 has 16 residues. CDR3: CASSYDPGGNGNTIYF. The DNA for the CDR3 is TGTGCCAGCAGTTACGATCCAGGGGGAAATGGAAACACCATATATTTT.

CDR3 sequence: CASSLTSSYEQYF. In DNA, the CDR3 is TGTGCCAGCAGTCTCACTAGCTCCTACGAGCAGTACTTC. The gene calls are TRBV27 and TRBJ2-7, with a tentative D call TRBD2 (5 bases). The CDR3 contains 13 residues. Trimming took 5 bases from V and 0 from J, leaving 8 bases between them. Germline V gives CDR1 MNHEY, CDR2 SMNVEV (reference sequence).

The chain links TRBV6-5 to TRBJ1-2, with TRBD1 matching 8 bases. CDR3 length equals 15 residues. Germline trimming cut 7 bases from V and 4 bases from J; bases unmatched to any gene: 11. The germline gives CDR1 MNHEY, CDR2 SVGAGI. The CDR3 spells CASIMVTGGAYGYTF. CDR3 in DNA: TGTGCCAGCATCATGGTTACAGGGGGAGCCTATGGCTACACCTTC.

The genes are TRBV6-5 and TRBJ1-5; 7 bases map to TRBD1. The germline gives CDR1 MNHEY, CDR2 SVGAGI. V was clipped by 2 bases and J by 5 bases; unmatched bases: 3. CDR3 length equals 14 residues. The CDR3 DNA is TGTGCCAGCAGTTACGACAGGGAGGATCAGCCCCAGCATTTT. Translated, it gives CASSYDREDQPQHF.

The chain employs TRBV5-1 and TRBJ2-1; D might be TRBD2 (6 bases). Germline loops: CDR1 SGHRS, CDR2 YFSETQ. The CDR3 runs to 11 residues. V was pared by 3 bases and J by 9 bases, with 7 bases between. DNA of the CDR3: TGCGCCAGCAGCTCGGGACTTGAGCAGTTCTTC. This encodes CASSSGLEQFF.

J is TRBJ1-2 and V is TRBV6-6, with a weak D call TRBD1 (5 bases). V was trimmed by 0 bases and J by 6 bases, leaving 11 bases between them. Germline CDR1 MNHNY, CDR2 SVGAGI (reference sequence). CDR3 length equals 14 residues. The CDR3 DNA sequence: TGTGCCAGCAGTTACTCTCAGGGAAGGGATGGCTACACCTTC. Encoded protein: CASSYSQGRDGYTF.

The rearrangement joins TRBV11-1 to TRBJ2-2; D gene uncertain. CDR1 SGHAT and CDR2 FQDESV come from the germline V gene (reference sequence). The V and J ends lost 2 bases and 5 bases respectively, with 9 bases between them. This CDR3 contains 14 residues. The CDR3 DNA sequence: TGTGCCAGCAGCTTACATTTCGGGACCGGGGAGCTGTTTTTT. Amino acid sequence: CASSLHFGTGELFF.

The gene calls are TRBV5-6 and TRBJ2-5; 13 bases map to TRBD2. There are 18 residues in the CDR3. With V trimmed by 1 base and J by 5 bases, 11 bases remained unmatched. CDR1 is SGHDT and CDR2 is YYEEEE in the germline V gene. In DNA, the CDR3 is TGTGCCAGCAGCTTGTGGCCACGACTAGCGGGGGGATCGGAGACCCAGTACTTC. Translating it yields CASSLWPRLAGGSETQYF.

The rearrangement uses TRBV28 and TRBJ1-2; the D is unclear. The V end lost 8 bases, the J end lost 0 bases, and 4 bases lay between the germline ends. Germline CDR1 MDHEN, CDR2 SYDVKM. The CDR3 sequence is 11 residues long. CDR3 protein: CASRSNYGYTF. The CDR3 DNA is TGTGCCAGCCGGTCTAACTATGGCTACACCTTC.

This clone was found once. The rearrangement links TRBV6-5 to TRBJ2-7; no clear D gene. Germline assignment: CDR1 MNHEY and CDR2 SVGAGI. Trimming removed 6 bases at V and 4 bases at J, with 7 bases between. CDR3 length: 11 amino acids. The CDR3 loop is CASRATYEQYV. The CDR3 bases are TGTGCCAGCAGAGCCACTTACGAGCAGTACGTC.

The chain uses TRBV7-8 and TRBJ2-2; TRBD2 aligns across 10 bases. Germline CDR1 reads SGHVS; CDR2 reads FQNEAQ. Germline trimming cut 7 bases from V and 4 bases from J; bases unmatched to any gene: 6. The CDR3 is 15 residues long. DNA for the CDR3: TGTGCCAGCACGCCCCTAGCGGGGGCCACCGGGGAGCTGTTTTTT. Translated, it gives CASTPLAGATGELFF.

CDR3 sequence: CASSLLGDTEAFF. CDR3 bases: TGTGCCAGCAGTTTACTGGGAGACACTGAAGCTTTCTTT. The chain links TRBV28 to TRBJ1-1; D call uncertain. This CDR3 comprises 13 residues. CDR1 and CDR2 (germline): MDHEN, SYDVKM. With 2 bases removed from V and 3 bases from J, the gap between germline ends came to 7 bases.

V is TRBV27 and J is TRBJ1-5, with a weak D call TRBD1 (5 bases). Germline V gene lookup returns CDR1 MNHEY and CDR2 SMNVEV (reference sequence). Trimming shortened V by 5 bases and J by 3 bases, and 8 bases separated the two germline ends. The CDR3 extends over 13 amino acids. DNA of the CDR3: TGTGCCAGCAGTAGACAGCTCAATCAGCCCCAGCATTTT. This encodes CASSRQLNQPQHF.

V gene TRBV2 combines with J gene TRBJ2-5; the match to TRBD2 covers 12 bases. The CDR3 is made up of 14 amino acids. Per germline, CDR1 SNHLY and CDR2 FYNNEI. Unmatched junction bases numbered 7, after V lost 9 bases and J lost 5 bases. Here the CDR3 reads CASRTSGVSETQYF. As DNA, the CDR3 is TGTGCCAGTAGGACTAGCGGGGTCAGTGAGACCCAGTACTTC. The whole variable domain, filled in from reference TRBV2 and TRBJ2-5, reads EPEVTQTPSHQVTQMGQEVILRCVPISNHLYFYWYRQILGQKVEFLVSFYNNEISEKSEIFDDQFSVERPDGSNFTLKIRSTKLEDSAMYFCASRTSGVSETQYFGPGTRLLVL.

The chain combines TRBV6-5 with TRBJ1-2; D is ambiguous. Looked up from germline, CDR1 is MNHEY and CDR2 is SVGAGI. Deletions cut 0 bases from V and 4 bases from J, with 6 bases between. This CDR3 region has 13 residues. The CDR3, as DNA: TGTGCCAGCAGTTACTCAGCCTTCTATGGCTACACCTTC. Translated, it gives CASSYSAFYGYTF.

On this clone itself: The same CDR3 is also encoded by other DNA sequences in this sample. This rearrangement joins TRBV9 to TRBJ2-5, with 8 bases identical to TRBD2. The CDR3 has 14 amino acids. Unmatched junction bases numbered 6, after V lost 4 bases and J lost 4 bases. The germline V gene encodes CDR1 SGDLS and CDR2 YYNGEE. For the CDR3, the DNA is TGTGCCAGCAGCCCTTCGGGGGGGCGAGAGACCCAGTACTTC. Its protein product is CASSPSGGRETQYF.

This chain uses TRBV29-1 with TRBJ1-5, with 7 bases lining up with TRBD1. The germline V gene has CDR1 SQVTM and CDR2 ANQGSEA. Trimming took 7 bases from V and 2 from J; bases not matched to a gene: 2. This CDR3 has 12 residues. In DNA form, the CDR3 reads TGCAGCGCCGGACAGGGCAATCAGCCCCAGCATTTT. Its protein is CSAGQGNQPQHF.

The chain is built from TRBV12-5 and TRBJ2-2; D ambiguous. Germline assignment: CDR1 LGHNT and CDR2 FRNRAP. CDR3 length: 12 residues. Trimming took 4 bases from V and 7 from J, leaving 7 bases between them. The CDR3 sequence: CASGSSGGELFF. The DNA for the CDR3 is TGTGCTAGTGGTTCCTCCGGCGGGGAGCTGTTTTTT. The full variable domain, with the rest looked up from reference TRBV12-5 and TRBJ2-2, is DARVTQTPRHKVTEMGQEVTMRCQPILGHNTVFWYRQTMMQGLELLAYFRNRAPLDDSGMPKDRFSAEMPDATLATLKIQPSEPRDSAVYFCASGSSGGELFFGEGSRLTVL.

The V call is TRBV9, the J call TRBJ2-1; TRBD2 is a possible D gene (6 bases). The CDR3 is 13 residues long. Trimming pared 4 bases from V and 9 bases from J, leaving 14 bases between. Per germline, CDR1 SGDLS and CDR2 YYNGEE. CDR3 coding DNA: TGTGCCAGCAGCCGGAGACTAGATAGTGAGCAGTTCTTC. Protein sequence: CASSRRLDSEQFF.

CDR3 sequence reads: CASSLGLSGTQYF. The CDR3 DNA sequence: TGTGCCAGCAGCTTGGGACTATCAGGGACCCAGTACTTC. V gene TRBV11-2 combines with J gene TRBJ2-5, with 7 nucleotides matching TRBD2. J gave up 7 bases and V 3 bases, and 5 bases lay outside the gene matches. CDR1 is SGHAT, CDR2 FQNNGV, per germline. The CDR3 covers 13 residues.

The CDR3 coding sequence is TGCGCCAGCAGCCAGGACAGGGGGCCCAGGGAAGGAAAACTGTTTTTT. It yields the protein CASSQDRGPREGKLFF. The chain has TRBV4-1 and TRBJ1-4; TRBD1 agrees at 11 bases. J lost 10 bases, V lost 3 bases, and 10 bases had no gene match. Germline CDR1 is MGHRA and CDR2 is YSYEKL. This CDR3 has 16 residues.

CDR3 bases: TGTGCCAGCAGCAAAGAGGGAGCAACTAATGAAAAACTGTTTTTT. Protein sequence: CASSKEGATNEKLFF. V usage is TRBV7-8 and J usage is TRBJ1-4; D is uncertain. Germline V gene data show CDR1 as SGHVS and CDR2 as FQNEAQ. The CDR3 totals 15 residues. With 5 bases removed from V and 0 bases from J, the gap between germline ends came to 10 bases.

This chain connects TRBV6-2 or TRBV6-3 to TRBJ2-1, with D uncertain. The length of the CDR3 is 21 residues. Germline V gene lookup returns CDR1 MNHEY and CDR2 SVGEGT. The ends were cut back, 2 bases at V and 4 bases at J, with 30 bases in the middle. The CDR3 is CASSYLNLVLVGRRPYNEQFF. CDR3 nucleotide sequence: TGTGCCAGCAGTTACCTCAATCTAGTTCTAGTAGGCCGCCGCCCTTACAATGAGCAGTTCTTC.

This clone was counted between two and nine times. CDR3 DNA sequence: TGTGCCAGCAGTTTAGCGATGTCCAGGGTTGGTCAGCCCCAGCATTTT. Translating it yields CASSLAMSRVGQPQHF. The rearrangement joins TRBV28 to TRBJ1-5, with D perhaps matching TRBD1 (5 bases). Trimming took 2 bases from V and 6 from J, leaving 17 bases between them. Germline CDR1 reads MDHEN; CDR2 reads SYDVKM. The CDR3 contains 16 residues.

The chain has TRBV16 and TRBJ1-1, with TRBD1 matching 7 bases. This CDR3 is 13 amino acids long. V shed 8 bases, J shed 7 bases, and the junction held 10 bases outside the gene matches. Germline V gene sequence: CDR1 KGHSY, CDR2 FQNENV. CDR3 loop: CASDITGVGEAFF. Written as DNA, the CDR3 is TGTGCCAGCGATATAACAGGGGTTGGTGAAGCTTTCTTT.

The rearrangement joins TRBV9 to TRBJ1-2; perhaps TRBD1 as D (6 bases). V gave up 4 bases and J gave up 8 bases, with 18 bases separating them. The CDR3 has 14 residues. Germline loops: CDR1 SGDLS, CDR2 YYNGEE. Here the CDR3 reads CASSPPDRFDGYTF. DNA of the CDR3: TGTGCCAGCAGCCCCCCAGACAGGTTCGACGGCTACACCTTC. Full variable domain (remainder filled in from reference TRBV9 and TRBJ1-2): DSGVTQTPKHLITATGQRVTLRCSPRSGDLSVYWYQQSLDQGLQFLIQYYNGEERAKGNILERFSAQQFPDLHSELNLSSLELGDSALYFCASSPPDRFDGYTFGSGTRLTVV.